The 16 T cell receptor beta chains below all came from one sample that was sequenced in a study of cytomegalovirus exposure and HLA in healthy donors. Vbeta (60) and Jbeta (13) primers were used in the PCR. Clones were sequenced by immunoSEQ multiplex PCR, and TCRdb holds only the in-frame ones, with some missing. The sample has 95,000 to 120,000 clones, approximately 74% seen once. What was sequenced was PBMCs. These TCRs come from a woman in her thirties or forties in good health and CMV-seropositive.

The chain employs TRBV6-1 and TRBJ2-7; 11 nucleotides agree with TRBD2. Germline V gives CDR1 MNHNS, CDR2 SASEGT. Unmatched junction bases numbered 5, after V lost 6 bases and J lost 4 bases. The CDR3 is made up of 14 amino acids. CDR3 protein: CASRISGGVYEQYF. As DNA, the CDR3 is TGTGCCAGCAGAATTAGCGGGGGGGTATACGAGCAGTACTTC.

The rearrangement links TRBV5-1 to TRBJ1-1; 7 nucleotides align to TRBD1. V was pared by 0 bases and J by 3 bases, with 5 bases of the junction left unmatched. Germline V gene lookup returns CDR1 SGHRS and CDR2 YFSETQ. The CDR3 is 15 amino acids. This CDR3 reads CASSLGGTDHTEAFF. CDR3 bases: TGCGCCAGCAGCTTGGGGGGGACAGACCACACTGAAGCTTTCTTT.

This clone has only a few counts. This chain uses TRBV11-1 with TRBJ2-5; 8 bases match TRBD2. The V gene end was trimmed by 5 bases and the J gene end by 8 bases; junction bases not matched to a gene: 10. Germline CDR1 is SGHAT and CDR2 is FQDESV (reference sequence). The CDR3 runs to 14 residues. As DNA, the CDR3 is TGTGCCAGCAGCCCGGGCGGGGGGACCGTTACCCAGTACTTC. Translated, it gives CASSPGGGTVTQYF.

This rearrangement joins TRBV6-5 to TRBJ1-2, with D hard to call. Germline CDR1 reads MNHEY; CDR2 reads SVGAGI. The V and J ends lost 0 bases and 6 bases respectively, with 17 bases between them. This CDR3 spans 16 amino acids. The CDR3, as DNA: TGTGCCAGCAGTTACTCGATCCGAGGGAGTAAGGATGGCTACACCTTC. Protein product: CASSYSIRGSKDGYTF.

The chain has TRBV15 and TRBJ1-2; D gene ambiguous. Germline V gene data show CDR1 as LNHNV and CDR2 as YYDKDF (reference sequence). The CDR3 has 15 amino acids. V shed 0 bases and J shed 3 bases, with 11 bases lying between them. The CDR3 is CATSRDGEVHYGYTF. For the CDR3, the DNA is TGTGCCACCAGCAGAGACGGGGAGGTTCACTATGGCTACACCTTC.

This clone was counted a single time. The rearrangement joins TRBV5-1 to TRBJ2-3, with 8 positions matching TRBD1. The CDR3 totals 16 residues. From germline, CDR1 is SGHRS and CDR2 YFSETQ. Losses at the gene ends were 1 base for V and 2 bases for J; bases not matched to a gene: 6. The CDR3 spells CASSLRTGSTTDTQYF. In DNA form, the CDR3 reads TGCGCCAGCAGCTTGCGGACAGGGTCTACCACAGATACGCAGTATTTT. Together with reference TRBV5-1 and TRBJ2-3, the CDR3 gives the full variable domain: KAGVTQTPRYLIKTRGQQVTLSCSPISGHRSVSWYQQTPGQGLQFLFEYFSETQRNKGNFPGRFSGRQFSNSRSEMNVSTLELGDSALYLCASSLRTGSTTDTQYFGPGTRLTVL.

This clone is a singleton in its sample. This rearrangement joins TRBV6-1 to TRBJ1-2; a possible D gene is TRBD1 (5 bases). The germline V gene encodes CDR1 MNHNS and CDR2 SASEGT. The CDR3 spans 14 residues. V lost 4 bases to trimming and J lost 4 bases, with 13 bases between them. The CDR3 DNA is TGTGCCAGCAGTGCCCGGGGGGGGACCTATGGCTACACCTTC. This codes for CASSARGGTYGYTF.

The J gene is TRBJ1-3, the V gene TRBV11-3; D is ambiguous. Trimming shortened V by 1 base and J by 7 bases, and 8 bases separated the two germline ends. Germline V gene data show CDR1 as SGHNT and CDR2 as YENEEA. The CDR3 consists of 13 residues. CDR3 DNA: TGTGCCAGCAGCTTAGGTTGGCGGAACACCATATATTTT. It is translated as CASSLGWRNTIYF.

V gene TRBV5-4 combines with J gene TRBJ1-4; D not resolved. The V end lost 0 bases, the J end lost 7 bases, and 19 bases lay between the germline ends. Germline V lookup: CDR1 SGHNT, CDR2 YYREEE (reference sequence). This CDR3 spans 17 amino acids. The CDR3 region has the DNA TGTGCCAGCAGCTTGGCCCGAGGTGGCGTTCTCATTGAAAAACTGTTTTTT. As protein: CASSLARGGVLIEKLFF. The complete variable domain, with remaining parts taken from reference TRBV5-4 and TRBJ1-4, reads ETGVTQSPTHLIKTRGQQVTLRCSSQSGHNTVSWYQQALGQGPQFIFQYYREEENGRGNFPPRFSGLQFPNYSSELNVNALELDDSALYLCASSLARGGVLIEKLFFGSGTQLSVL.

This clone was counted only a few times. This chain links TRBV19 with TRBJ2-1, with 11 bases that match TRBD2. V gave up 1 base and J gave up 4 bases; unmatched junction bases: 0. The CDR3 spans 15 residues. Germline CDR1 reads LNHDA; CDR2 reads SQIVND (reference sequence). DNA of the CDR3: TGTGCCAGTAGTATAGCTAGCGGGGGGTACAATGAGCAGTTCTTC. Protein: CASSIASGGYNEQFF.

The chain links TRBV19 to TRBJ1-1; tentative D call: TRBD1 (6 bases). Trimming left V 7 bases short and J 0 bases short, with 15 bases between. The CDR3 consists of 15 residues. The germline gives CDR1 LNHDA, CDR2 SQIVND (reference sequence). The DNA of the CDR3 is TGTGCCAGTAAGCCGAGGGGGTATATGAACACTGAAGCTTTCTTT. As protein: CASKPRGYMNTEAFF.

In DNA, the CDR3 is TGCAGCGTTACCAATGACGGCAGGGGGCTGGATGGAAACACCATATATTTT. This gives the protein CSVTNDGRGLDGNTIYF. V gene TRBV29-1 combines with J gene TRBJ1-3; TRBD1 aligns across 8 bases. Germline V gives CDR1 SQVTM, CDR2 ANQGSEA. There are 17 residues in the CDR3. The V gene end was trimmed by 5 bases and the J gene end by 3 bases; junction bases not matched to a gene: 15.

There are a few counts of this clone. The rearrangement links TRBV4-1 to TRBJ1-2, with 8 bases lining up with TRBD1. V shed 0 bases, J shed 8 bases, and the junction held 17 bases outside the gene matches. In germline, CDR1 is MGHRA, CDR2 YSYEKL. CDR3 size: 18 residues. The CDR3 region is CASSQDPSGQGSSGGYTF. CDR3 DNA: TGCGCCAGCAGCCAAGATCCAAGTGGACAGGGTTCCTCTGGGGGCTACACCTTC.

The chain couples TRBV4-1 to TRBJ2-2; TRBD2 matches 13 bases. Trimming at V came to 2 bases and at J to 7 bases, leaving 7 bases not matched to a gene. Germline CDR1 and CDR2: MGHRA and YSYEKL. There are 17 residues in the CDR3. CDR3 amino acids: CASSQMGLAGSFGELFF. The CDR3 DNA is TGCGCCAGCAGCCAAATGGGACTAGCGGGGAGTTTCGGGGAGCTGTTTTTT.

The J gene is TRBJ2-3, the V gene TRBV6-5; the match to TRBD1 covers 11 bases. Germline loops: CDR1 MNHEY, CDR2 SVGAGI. This CDR3 comprises 14 residues. V gave up 5 bases and J gave up 4 bases; unmatched junction bases: 2. DNA for the CDR3: TGTGCCAGCAGTAGGACAGGGGGCGCAGATACGCAGTATTTT. Its protein is CASSRTGGADTQYF.

This rearrangement joins TRBV5-5 to TRBJ2-1, with 9 bases aligning to TRBD1. V was pared by 2 bases and J by 5 bases, with 8 bases of the junction left unmatched. The germline gives CDR1 SGHKS, CDR2 YYEKEE (reference sequence). The CDR3 runs to 16 residues. The DNA of the CDR3 is TGTGCCAGCAGCTTCCCCCCCGGGACAGGGAACAATGAGCAGTTCTTC. It codes for CASSFPPGTGNNEQFF.